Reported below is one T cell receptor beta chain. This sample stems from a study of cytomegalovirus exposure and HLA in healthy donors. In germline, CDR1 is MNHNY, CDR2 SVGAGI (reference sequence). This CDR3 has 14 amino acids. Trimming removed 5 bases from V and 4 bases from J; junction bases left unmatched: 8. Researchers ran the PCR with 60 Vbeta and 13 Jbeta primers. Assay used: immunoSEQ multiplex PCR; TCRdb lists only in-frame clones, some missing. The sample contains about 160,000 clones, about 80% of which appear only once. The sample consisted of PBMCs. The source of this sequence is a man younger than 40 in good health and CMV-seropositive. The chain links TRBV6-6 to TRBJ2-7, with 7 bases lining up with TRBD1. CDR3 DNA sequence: TGTGCCAGCAGTACCCGGGACAGCCTGTACGAGCAGTACTTC. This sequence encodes CASSTRDSLYEQYF.